This record covers a single T cell receptor (beta chain). Authors' analysis steps: Quantification of nucleated cells was approximated via reference gene primer amplification. Repertoires were generated with immunoSEQ multiplex PCR, while TCRdb's copy carries only in-frame clones and drops some. The V and J calls and the clone size are those of that table, but D and trimming were determined from the DNA. The table lists about 340,000 clones, about four fifths of them singletons, with 2.5% to 3% in the top ten. The data originate from a study of blood T cell repertoires in COVID-19. Study details: Acute and convalescent COVID-19 samples came from the United States, Italy and Spain.

CDR3 length: 14 amino acids. Trimming cost V 3 bases and J 6 bases, with 14 bases left between them. The germline CDR1 and CDR2 sequences are LGHDT and YNNKEL (reference sequence). The chain carries TRBV3-1 (or the pseudogene TRBV3-2) and TRBJ1-1; D call uncertain. The TCR was taken from a man aged 30 to 39 with active or convalescent COVID-19. The sequencing sample was made of peripheral blood. CDR3 residues: CASSQVASRAEAFF. The CDR3 DNA is TGTGCCAGCAGCCAGGTGGCCTCGAGGGCTGAAGCTTTCTTT.